This T cell receptor beta chain is from a study of T cell responses to AZD1222 COVID-19 vaccine (dated by TCRdb to the early 2020s). As for the study more broadly: AZD1222 recipients whose second dose came at about 4 weeks and those whose second dose came at about 12 weeks were combined into one group, since spike-specific TCR depth and breadth did not differ between the two schedules. TCR sequencing was performed for roughly 240 trial participants, of whom 207 were given two doses of AZD1222 and some 26 were given two doses of MenACWY control vaccine. Trial participants were enrolled by age into subgroups of 18-55, 56-69 and 70-plus years, and around 150, 29 and 61 TCR-sequenced participants, respectively, were included in these subgroups. Overall study outcomes, separate from this receptor: Conclusions about previously exposed vaccinees are limited, since just a handful of AZD1222 recipients were seropositive for SARS-CoV-2 at baseline. No day 14 peak-response samples were available, so repertoires were characterized only after the peak T cell response. Reportedly, almost half of the unique spike-specific TCRs recognized epitopes lying outside the regions that are mutated in the B.1.351 and B.1.1.7 variants. A significant rise in spike-specific TCR breadth and depth was observed after two AZD1222 doses relative to day 0 and relative to MenACWY recipients. Participants were mostly white British and included more females than males, and it was suggested by the authors that clonal diversity may have been underestimated. In the small 56-69-year group, the increase in depth fell short of significance, most likely because of low power. Vaccine-associated CD4 TCRs spanned the whole spike protein, with dominant responses in regions 160-218 and 743-854.

Of note for this clone: Its recognized antigen is unknown. No much larger clone exists at a distance of one base, and base qualities are not known.

The CDR3 regions of human TCRbeta chains were subjected to immunosequencing. The authors' pipeline ran thus. Repertoire TCRs were matched against a reference library of SARS-CoV-2-specific TCRs generated with the MIRA antigen-specificity platform. Breadth was defined as the fraction of unique TCRs that were SARS-CoV-2-associated, and depth was defined as the fraction of total T cells that were SARS-CoV-2-associated. Using the MIRA data, each spike-specific TCR was mapped to the spike region that the TCR reacts to and placed in a CD4 or CD8 class. Log10-transformed breadth and depth values were compared by one-way ANOVA with Sidak's multiple comparisons tests. Held by TCRdb, this immuneACCESS table contains in-frame sequences only and omits some clones. Under half of the omission traces to an unresolved V gene where checked; the cause of the rest is unknown. From that table come the V and J calls and clone size; the DNA was used to work out D and trimming. A total of some 120,000 clones appear in this sample, around 94% of them only once. In total, the top ten clones hold approximately 7% of the sample.

Trimming accounts for 5 bases at V and 6 bases at J, while the number of junction bases matched to no gene is 3. CDR1 SGHVS and CDR2 FQNEAQ are derived from the germline V gene. From the cysteine up to the phenylalanine, the CDR3 has a length of 12 residues. Of all the DNA, just the CDR3 is kept, 36 bases in frame from base 1. The time point label for this specimen denotes: baseline before first vaccination. Vaccinee samples came from UK trials COV001 and COV002, including a single-blind randomized controlled phase 2/3 trial of AZD1222 (ChAdOx1 nCoV-19) in healthy adults. Trial participant PBMC samples were collected at day 0 and day 28 after the second dose for TCRbeta chain sequencing.

The V and J segments used are TRBV7-8 and TRBJ1-2; TRBD1 agrees with 7 junctional bases. This clonotype was sampled from an adult in good health. The material sequenced was peripheral blood, taken on day 0 of AZD1222 vaccination. The DNA sequence is as follows: TGTGCCAGCAGCCTAGACAGGGATGGCTACACCTTC. It translates to CASSLDRDGYTF.